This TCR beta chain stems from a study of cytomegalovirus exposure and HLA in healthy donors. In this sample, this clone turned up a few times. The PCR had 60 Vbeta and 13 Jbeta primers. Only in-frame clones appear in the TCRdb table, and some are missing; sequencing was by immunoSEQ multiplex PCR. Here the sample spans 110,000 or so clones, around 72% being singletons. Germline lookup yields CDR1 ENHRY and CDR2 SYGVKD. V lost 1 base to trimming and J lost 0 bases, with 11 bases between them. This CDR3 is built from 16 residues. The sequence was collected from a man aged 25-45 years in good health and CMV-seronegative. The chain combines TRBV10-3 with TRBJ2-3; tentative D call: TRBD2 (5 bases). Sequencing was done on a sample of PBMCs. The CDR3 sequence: CAISEFFGVSTDTQYF. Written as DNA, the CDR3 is TGTGCCATCAGTGAGTTCTTCGGGGTTAGCACAGATACGCAGTATTTT.